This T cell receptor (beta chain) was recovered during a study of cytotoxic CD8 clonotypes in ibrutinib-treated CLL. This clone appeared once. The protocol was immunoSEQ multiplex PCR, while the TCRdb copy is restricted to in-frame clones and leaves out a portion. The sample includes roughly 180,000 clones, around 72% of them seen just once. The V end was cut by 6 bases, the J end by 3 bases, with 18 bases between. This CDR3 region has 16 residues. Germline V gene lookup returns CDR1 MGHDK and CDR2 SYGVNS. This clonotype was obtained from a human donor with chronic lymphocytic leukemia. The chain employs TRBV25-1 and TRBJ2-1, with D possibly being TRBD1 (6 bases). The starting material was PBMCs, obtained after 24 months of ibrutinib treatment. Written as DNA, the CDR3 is TGTGCCAGCAGGAGTGCTACCGGACAGTTCTACAATGAGCAGTTCTTC. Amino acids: CASRSATGQFYNEQFF.